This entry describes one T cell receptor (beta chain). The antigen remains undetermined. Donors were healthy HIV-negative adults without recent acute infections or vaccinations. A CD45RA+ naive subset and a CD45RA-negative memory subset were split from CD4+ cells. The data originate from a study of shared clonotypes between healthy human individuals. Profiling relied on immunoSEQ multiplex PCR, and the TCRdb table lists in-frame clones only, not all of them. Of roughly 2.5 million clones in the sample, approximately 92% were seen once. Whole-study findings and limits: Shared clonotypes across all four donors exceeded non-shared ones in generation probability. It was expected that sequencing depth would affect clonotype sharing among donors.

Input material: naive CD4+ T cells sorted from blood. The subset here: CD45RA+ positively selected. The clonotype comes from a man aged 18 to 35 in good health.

Here the CDR3 DNA reads TGTGCCAGCAGCTTAACTAGCGGGGGGTACCAAGAGACCCAGTACTTC. This encodes CASSLTSGGYQETQYF. The chain joins TRBV7-8 to TRBJ2-5; TRBD2 aligns across 12 bases. Looked up from germline, CDR1 is SGHVS and CDR2 is FQNEAQ. The V segment lost 2 bases and the J segment 0 bases; nucleotides outside the gene matches: 1. This CDR3 contains 16 residues.